A single sample gave rise to the 24 T cell receptor gamma chains below, sequenced in a study of Vδ1+ human thymocytes. Study-level results: Thymic TRG and TRD repertoires appeared highly polyclonal.

Extracted RNA was reverse transcribed into cDNA. Multiplex PCR used pooled V-gene forward primers and a constant-region reverse primer to amplify CDR3s. TCRdb reprocessed the multiplex PCR reads through CATT. Among approximately 8,700 gamma-chain clones, roughly 56% were seen once, and the ten largest hold roughly 1.4%. No antigen is known for these receptors. Sequencing input: Vdelta1+ gamma-delta thymocytes from the thymus. The subset: FACS-sorted CD3+ TCRalphabeta- TCRVdelta1+ TCRVdelta2- thymocytes. The receptor set was obtained from a girl in the first two years of life who had congenital heart surgery.

The V call is TRGV9, the J call TRGJP2. The J gene, missing from TCRdb, was assigned here through DNA to germline matching. The ends lost 3 bases at V and 5 bases at J; junction bases unmatched: 9. Germline V gene sequence: CDR1 GITISATS, CDR2 ISYDGTV (reference sequence). This CDR3 has 15 residues. CDR3 nucleotide sequence: TGTGCCTTGTGGGAGTTATTTGGAAGTGATTGGATCAAGACGTTT. Translation: CALWELFGSDWIKTF.

The rearrangement uses TRGV4 and TRGJ1 or TRGJ2. Germline V gene lookup returns CDR1 EGSTGY and CDR2 YDSYTSSV. This CDR3 is 17 amino acids long. With 0 bases clipped from V and 1 base from J, the junction kept 12 bases outside the gene matches. CDR3 loop: CATWDGSRVSNYYKKLF. The CDR3 DNA sequence: TGTGCCACCTGGGATGGGTCCCGTGTTTCTAATTATTATAAGAAACTCTTT.

The rearrangement uses TRGV4 and TRGJ1 or TRGJ2. Because TCRdb records no J gene, it was assigned here through a match of the DNA to germline. V lost 1 base and J lost 3; bases outside the gene matches: 6. The CDR3 length is 14 residues. Per germline, CDR1 EGSTGY and CDR2 YDSYTSSV. CDR3 DNA sequence: TGTGCCACCTGGGATGGATGTCCTTATTATAAGAAACTCTTT. As protein: CATWDGCPYYKKLF.

V usage is TRGV5 and J usage is TRGJ1 or TRGJ2. TCRdb carries no J gene annotation; the J gene was assigned here by matching the DNA with germline. V lost 0 bases, J lost 11 bases, and 4 bases stayed unmatched. Germline lookup yields CDR1 VINAFY and CDR2 YDVSNSKD. This CDR3 has 11 residues. In DNA form, the CDR3 reads TGTGCCACCTGGGACAGGAAGGAGAAACTCTTT. It yields the protein CATWDRKEKLF.

This chain joins TRGV4 and TRGJ1 or TRGJ2. TCRdb supplies no J gene; here it was assigned by aligning the nucleotide sequence to germline. The germline V gene has CDR1 EGSTGY and CDR2 YDSYTSSV. Germline trimming cut 2 bases from V and 11 bases from J; bases unmatched to any gene: 6. This CDR3 is built from 11 residues. The CDR3 protein is CATWDEREKLF. CDR3 coding DNA: TGTGCCACCTGGGATGAAAGGGAGAAACTCTTT.

The chain links TRGV8 to TRGJ1 or TRGJ2. Matching the DNA to germline supplied the J gene, which TCRdb does not give. Trimming took 2 bases from V and 9 from J; bases not matched to a gene: 28. The CDR3 is 19 amino acids. Germline values: CDR1 VENAVY, CDR2 YDSYNSRV. CDR3 in amino acids: CATWDIDWGRRMGKSKKLF. The DNA of the CDR3 is TGTGCCACCTGGGATATCGACTGGGGTCGCCGAATGGGCAAGAGTAAGAAACTCTTT.

The chain links TRGV9 to TRGJP. No J gene is reported in TCRdb; it was inferred here by comparing the DNA with germline. The CDR3 loop spans 14 amino acids. V shed 5 bases and J 9 bases; nucleotides not matched to a gene: 4. In germline, CDR1 is GITISATS, CDR2 ISYDGTV (reference sequence). The CDR3 spells CALWGGLGKKIKVF. The CDR3 bases are TGTGCCTTGTGGGGGGGGTTGGGCAAAAAAATCAAGGTATTT.

The chain links TRGV8 to TRGJP1. The V gene's germline CDR1 is VENAVY and CDR2 YDSYNSRV. The ends lost 6 bases at V and 4 bases at J; junction bases unmatched: 2. CDR3 size: 12 residues. The CDR3 here is CATWYTGWFKIF. DNA of the CDR3: TGTGCCACCTGGTACACTGGTTGGTTCAAGATATTT.

In regard to this clone: A much larger clone lies one base from this, so it may be a read error. The chain links TRGV9 to TRGJ1 or TRGJ2. TCRdb lists no J gene, so it was determined here by aligning the DNA to germline. V lost 0 bases and J lost 12; bases outside the gene matches: 5. The CDR3 covers 11 residues. Germline V CDR1 and CDR2: GITISATS, ISYDGTV (reference sequence). CDR3 bases: TGTGCCTTGTGGGAGGTGCCGGGGAAACTCTTT. Translated: CALWEVPGKLF.

The chain carries TRGV9 and TRGJ1 or TRGJ2. Since TCRdb gives no J gene, matching the DNA to germline was used here to assign it. This CDR3 has 15 residues. Germline CDR1 is GITISATS and CDR2 is ISYDGTV (reference sequence). The ends lost 0 bases at V and 4 bases at J; junction bases unmatched: 9. The CDR3 nucleotides are TGTGCCTTGTGGGAGGTGCGGGGGAGGTATTATAAGAAACTCTTT. Translation: CALWEVRGRYYKKLF.

The chain uses TRGV5 and TRGJ1 or TRGJ2. TCRdb does not report a J gene; here it was assigned by matching the DNA to germline references. CDR3 length: 16 residues. V was pared by 0 bases and J by 0 bases, with 8 bases of the junction left unmatched. The germline V gene encodes CDR1 VINAFY and CDR2 YDVSNSKD. Here the CDR3 DNA reads TGTGCCACCTGGGACAGGCTCCCCTTGAATTATTATAAGAAACTCTTT. The encoded protein is CATWDRLPLNYYKKLF.

This rearrangement joins TRGV2 to TRGJ1 or TRGJ2. TCRdb offers no J gene call, so here the DNA was matched to germline to obtain one. This CDR3 is 12 amino acids long. Trimming at V came to 0 bases and at J to 8 bases, leaving 4 bases not matched to a gene. The V gene's germline CDR1 is EGSNGY and CDR2 YDSYNSKV. The chain's CDR3 is CATWDGRNKKLF. Written as DNA, the CDR3 is TGTGCCACCTGGGACGGGCGAAATAAGAAACTCTTT.

The V gene is TRGV3, the J gene TRGJ1 or TRGJ2. TCRdb leaves out the J gene; it was filled in here by matching the DNA to germline. This CDR3 has 11 residues. The V segment lost 0 bases and the J segment 10 bases; nucleotides outside the gene matches: 3. Germline CDR1 VTNTFY, CDR2 YDVSTARD (reference sequence). The CDR3 bases are TGTGCCACCTGGGACAGGATGAAGAAACTCTTT. Protein: CATWDRMKKLF.

The chain combines TRGV8 with TRGJ1 or TRGJ2. Here the J gene came from matching the DNA to germline, since TCRdb omits it. The CDR3 extends over 15 amino acids. Per the germline V gene, CDR1 is VENAVY and CDR2 is YDSYNSRV. V lost 5 bases to trimming and J lost 1 base; unmatched junction nucleotides: 11. The CDR3, as DNA: TGTGCCACCTGGGTAGGATATTTAAATTATTATAAGAAACTCTTT. Its protein is CATWVGYLNYYKKLF.

The V call is TRGV8, the J call TRGJ1 or TRGJ2. The J gene was not available in TCRdb and was assigned here by matching the DNA to germline segments. Looked up from germline, CDR1 is VENAVY and CDR2 is YDSYNSRV. This CDR3 spans 13 amino acids. Trimming cost V 5 bases and J 9 bases; bases outside gene matches: 13. The CDR3 sequence: CATWARSGGKKLF. In DNA, the CDR3 is TGTGCCACCTGGGCCCGGAGCGGGGGTAAGAAACTCTTT.

The V and J genes are TRGV2 and TRGJ1 or TRGJ2. The J gene is not listed in TCRdb, so it was assigned here from a DNA match to germline. V gave up 2 bases and J gave up 3 bases; unmatched junction bases: 4. Per germline, CDR1 EGSNGY and CDR2 YDSYNSKV. The CDR3 sequence is 13 residues long. CDR3 bases: TGTGCCACCTGGGACGACCGTTATTATAAGAAACTCTTT. Translation: CATWDDRYYKKLF.

As regards this clone: The same CDR3 arises from other DNA sequences in this sample as well. The chain joins TRGV9 to TRGJ1 or TRGJ2. The J gene was missing in TCRdb and was found by matching the end of the DNA to germline. V lost 0 bases to trimming and J lost 5 bases; unmatched junction nucleotides: 7. This CDR3 comprises 14 residues. Germline V gene data show CDR1 as GITISATS and CDR2 as ISYDGTV (reference sequence). The CDR3 here is CALWEVQGNYKKLF. The CDR3 nucleotides read TGTGCCTTGTGGGAGGTGCAGGGGAATTATAAGAAACTCTTT.

This clone turned up a few times. V gene TRGV9 combines with J gene TRGJ1 or TRGJ2. Germline V lookup: CDR1 GITISATS, CDR2 ISYDGTV (reference sequence). Losses at the gene ends were 5 bases for V and 3 bases for J; bases not matched to a gene: 7. This CDR3 is built from 13 residues. CDR3 region: CALWAASYYKKLF. The CDR3 DNA is TGTGCCTTGTGGGCCGCGTCTTATTATAAGAAACTCTTT.

This chain uses TRGV2 with TRGJ1 or TRGJ2. TCRdb leaves out the J gene; it was filled in here by matching the DNA to germline. The CDR3 spans 11 residues. V shed 2 bases, J shed 8 bases, and the junction held 3 bases outside the gene matches. CDR1 and CDR2 (germline): EGSNGY, YDSYNSKV. The CDR3 bases are TGTGCCACCTGGGACGAGAATAAGAAACTCTTT. Protein product: CATWDENKKLF.

Details on this clone: Other DNA sequences in the same sample also yield this CDR3. The V and J genes are TRGV2 and TRGJ1 or TRGJ2. As TCRdb names no J gene, one was assigned here on the basis of a DNA match to germline. This CDR3 is built from 14 residues. The germline CDR1 and CDR2 sequences are EGSNGY and YDSYNSKV. Trimming cost V 1 base and J 1 base; bases outside gene matches: 4. Here the CDR3 reads CATWDGLNYYKKLF. DNA for the CDR3: TGTGCCACCTGGGACGGACTAAATTATTATAAGAAACTCTTT.

The chain links TRGV3 to TRGJ1 or TRGJ2. The J gene comes from matching the DNA to germline here; TCRdb lacks it. V trimming: 10 bases; J trimming: 5 bases; junction bases outside the gene matches: 5. There are 10 residues in the CDR3. Germline V gene sequence: CDR1 VTNTFY, CDR2 YDVSTARD (reference sequence). The CDR3: CATGDYKKLF. The CDR3, as DNA: TGTGCCACTGGGGATTATAAGAAACTCTTT.

There is no J gene call, but TRGV4 is given as the V gene. The length of the CDR3 is 15 residues. The V gene's germline CDR1 is EGSTGY and CDR2 YDSYTSSV. The CDR3 reads CATWDGLDSIYRKLF. In DNA form, the CDR3 reads TGTGCCACCTGGGATGGGTTAGATTCCATTTATAGGAAACTCTTC.

The chain combines TRGV9 with TRGJ1 or TRGJ2. The germline V gene has CDR1 GITISATS and CDR2 ISYDGTV (reference sequence). The CDR3 has 16 residues. Germline trimming cut 0 bases from V and 0 bases from J; bases unmatched to any gene: 8. CDR3 in amino acids: CALWEVQRMNYYKKLF. CDR3 in DNA: TGTGCCTTGTGGGAGGTGCAGAGGATGAATTATTATAAGAAACTCTTT.

The rearrangement links TRGV9 to TRGJ1 or TRGJ2. Germline CDR1 reads GITISATS; CDR2 reads ISYDGTV (reference sequence). V gave up 1 base and J gave up 7 bases; unmatched junction bases: 4. The CDR3 contains 12 residues. CDR3 in amino acids: CALWEVIYKKLF. The CDR3 bases are TGTGCCTTGTGGGAGGTAATATATAAGAAACTCTTT.